In its sample, the clone carrying this T cell receptor beta chain was seen a few times. As processed by the authors: Amplified reference gene primers provided the basis for estimating nucleated cell counts. Clones were sequenced by immunoSEQ multiplex PCR, and TCRdb holds only the in-frame ones, with some missing. Clone size and the V and J calls come from that table; the DNA yielded D and trimming. Of about 80,000 clones listed, more than 80% are singletons. CDR1 is LNHDA, CDR2 SQIVND, per germline (reference sequence). CDR3 length: 18 residues. Trimming at V came to 7 bases and at J to 0 bases, leaving 14 bases not matched to a gene. This entry is derived from a study of blood T cell repertoires in COVID-19. About the study: Sites in the United States, Italy and Spain provided acute and convalescent COVID-19 samples. T cells, B-cell-depleted T cells, or PBMCs provided the cDNA or gDNA that served as material.

This clonotype was sampled from a woman older than 75 with acute or convalescent COVID-19. This sequence joins TRBV19 and TRBJ1-5; the match to TRBD1 covers 8 bases. The sequenced sample was peripheral blood. CDR3 amino acids: CASTTARDRSYSNQPQHF. In nucleotides, the CDR3 is TGTGCCAGTACCACCGCAAGGGACAGGAGTTATAGCAATCAGCCCCAGCATTTT.